This TCR beta chain stems from a study of cytomegalovirus exposure and HLA in healthy donors. Whole-study results and caveats: In a later analysis, at a false discovery rate of 0.05, 16,951 TCR beta sequences matched HLA alleles. In a later analysis, V- and J-gene trimming of beta chains associated with a DCLRE1C missense variant, replicated independently. A later analysis reported that several of the most significant clusters appeared to be linked to common viral pathogens, among them Epstein-Barr virus.

The CDR3 totals 18 residues. The V end lost 9 bases, the J end lost 0 bases, and 21 bases lay between the germline ends. CDR1 is SEHNR and CDR2 is FQNEAQ in the germline V gene (reference sequence). Notes on this clone: Its matching antigen is unknown.

60 Vbeta and 13 Jbeta primers were used in PCR. Sequencing used immunoSEQ multiplex PCR; TCRdb keeps in-frame clones, though not all of them. The sample records some 150,000 clones, about 60% being singletons. The chain recombines TRBV7-9 with TRBJ2-6; the D gene is possibly TRBD1 (6 bases). What was sequenced was PBMCs. This receptor was identified in a woman aged 55 to 70 in good health and CMV-seropositive. The CDR3 loop is CASIPGTQIGSGANVLTF. CDR3 DNA sequence: TGTGCCAGTATACCCGGGACACAAATTGGCTCTGGGGCCAACGTCCTGACTTTC. Full variable domain (outside the CDR3, taken from reference TRBV7-9 and TRBJ2-6): DTGVSQNPRHKITKRGQNVTFRCDPISEHNRLYWYRQTLGQGPEFLTYFQNEAQLEKSRLLSDRFSAERPKGSFSTLEIQRTEQGDSAMYLCASIPGTQIGSGANVLTFGAGSRLTVL.